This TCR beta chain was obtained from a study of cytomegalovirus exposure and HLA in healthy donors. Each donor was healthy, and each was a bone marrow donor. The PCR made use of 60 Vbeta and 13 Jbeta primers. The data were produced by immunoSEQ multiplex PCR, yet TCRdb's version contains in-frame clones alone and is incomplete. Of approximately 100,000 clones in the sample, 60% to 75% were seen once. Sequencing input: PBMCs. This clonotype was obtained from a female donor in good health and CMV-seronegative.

The CDR3 nucleotides read TGCGCCAGCGGAGTGAGAGGCGAGACCGGGGAGCTGTTTTTT. Translated: CASGVRGETGELFF. The chain joins TRBV5-1 to TRBJ2-2; the D is unclear. Germline loops: CDR1 SGHRS, CDR2 YFSETQ. The CDR3 totals 14 residues. V dropped 7 bases and J dropped 5 bases, with 15 bases sitting between them.